This T cell receptor beta chain was sequenced in a study of shared clonotypes between healthy human individuals. Study-level points and caveats: There were few donors, and this limited the genetic and exposure-history diversity represented.

The assay used deep level. It was across several immunoSEQ plates that each subset's genomic DNA was evenly split. TCRdb keeps only in-frame clones here, not all; method: immunoSEQ multiplex PCR. The sample includes 2.3 million or so clones, over 90% seen only once; the top ten take 0.3% to 0.4%. With respect to this clone: The antigen is not known. The identical CDR3 is also encoded by other nucleotide sequences in the sample.

Germline-derived CDR1 and CDR2 are LNHDA and SQIVND (reference sequence). Trimming cost V 3 bases and J 7 bases, with 10 bases left between them. The CDR3 runs 12 residues. The rearrangement uses TRBV19 and TRBJ2-7; D unclear. Sequencing used naive CD4+ T cells from PBMCs. Stated subset: CD45RA+ positively selected. The clonotype was recovered from a man aged 18 to 29 in good health. Some clones in this sample may be carry-over from other donors' samples. Here the CDR3 reads CASSILNGEQYF. The DNA for the CDR3 is TGTGCCAGTAGTATCCTGAACGGGGAGCAGTACTTC.